This passage covers 11 T cell receptor beta chains from one sample sequenced in a study of cytomegalovirus exposure and HLA in healthy donors. Vbeta (60) and Jbeta (13) primers were used in the PCR. The protocol was immunoSEQ multiplex PCR, while the TCRdb copy is restricted to in-frame clones and leaves out a portion. The sample contains 70,000 to 80,000 clones, about four fifths of which appear only once. The sample was PBMCs. These receptors all stem from a man between 18 and 29 years old in good health and CMV-seronegative.

The chain carries TRBV5-1 and TRBJ2-7; D not resolved. Germline CDR1 and CDR2: SGHRS and YFSETQ. This CDR3 is built from 14 residues. Deletions cut 5 bases from V and 0 bases from J, with 12 bases between. CDR3 sequence reads: CASRPIQSSYEQYF. CDR3 coding DNA: TGCGCCAGCAGACCCATACAGAGCTCCTACGAGCAGTACTTC. The full variable domain, in which reference TRBV5-1 and TRBJ2-7 provide the parts outside the CDR3, is KAGVTQTPRYLIKTRGQQVTLSCSPISGHRSVSWYQQTPGQGLQFLFEYFSETQRNKGNFPGRFSGRQFSNSRSEMNVSTLELGDSALYLCASRPIQSSYEQYFGPGTRLTVT.

Only one count was recorded for this clone. The CDR3 DNA reads TGTGCCAGCAGCGAGCGACAGGGGCCGGCCGCTGAAGCTTTCTTT. This gives the protein CASSERQGPAAEAFF. The genes are TRBV11-3 and TRBJ1-1; 8 nucleotides line up with TRBD1. V trimming: 5 bases; J trimming: 6 bases; junction bases outside the gene matches: 11. CDR1 and CDR2 (germline): SGHNT, YENEEA. The CDR3 is 15 amino acids.

This chain links TRBV7-8 with TRBJ1-5, with a possible D match to TRBD1 (5 bases). The CDR3 totals 13 residues. The germline CDR1 and CDR2 sequences are SGHVS and FQNEAQ. V was cut by 8 bases and J by 0 bases, with 8 bases left in between. The CDR3 here is CASDSHSNQPQHF. The DNA of the CDR3 is TGTGCCAGCGACAGTCATAGCAATCAGCCCCAGCATTTT.

DNA for the CDR3: TGTGCCAGCAGTCCGGACAGGAGAACTAATGAAAAACTGTTTTTT. As protein: CASSPDRRTNEKLFF. The rearrangement links TRBV28 to TRBJ1-4, with 7 positions matching TRBD1. CDR3 length: 15 amino acids. Germline CDR1 and CDR2: MDHEN and SYDVKM. Trimming took 5 bases from V and 1 from J; bases not matched to a gene: 4.

The CDR3: CASSQDQGTAAGELFF. The CDR3 nucleotides read TGCGCCAGCAGCCAAGATCAGGGGACAGCAGCCGGGGAGCTGTTTTTT. This chain uses TRBV4-1 with TRBJ2-2, with 7 bases identical to TRBD1. Germline-derived CDR1 and CDR2 are MGHRA and YSYEKL. Unmatched junction bases numbered 7, after V lost 0 bases and J lost 6 bases. This CDR3 has 16 residues.

J is TRBJ2-2 and V is TRBV9; possible D gene TRBD2, 6 bases. CDR3 length: 14 amino acids. The germline gives CDR1 SGDLS, CDR2 YYNGEE. The ends were cut back, 2 bases at V and 2 bases at J, with 7 bases in the middle. CDR3 protein: CASSVGLNTGELFF. The CDR3 DNA follows: TGTGCCAGCAGCGTGGGACTTAACACCGGGGAGCTGTTTTTT.

This rearrangement joins TRBV19 to TRBJ2-5, with 7 bases matching TRBD2. The germline CDR1 and CDR2 sequences are LNHDA and SQIVND (reference sequence). The CDR3 has 14 amino acids. V was clipped by 4 bases and J by 4 bases; unmatched bases: 6. DNA of the CDR3: TGTGCCAGTAGTACCGGGGGGTTGCGAGAGACCCAGTACTTC. This gives the protein CASSTGGLRETQYF.

The chain links TRBV5-1 to TRBJ1-1; D not certain. V shed 6 bases and J shed 2 bases, with 11 bases lying between them. The length of the CDR3 is 13 residues. Per the germline V gene, CDR1 is SGHRS and CDR2 is YFSETQ. In DNA form, the CDR3 reads TGCGCCAGCAAACCGGGAACAAACACTGAAGCTTTCTTT. It is translated as CASKPGTNTEAFF.

The V call is TRBV28, the J call TRBJ2-1; D uncertain. This CDR3 is built from 13 residues. Per the germline V gene, CDR1 is MDHEN and CDR2 is SYDVKM. The V gene lost 6 bases and the J gene lost 8 bases, with 14 bases spanning the gap. Here the CDR3 DNA reads TGTGCCAGCAGGACGCTCAGTGGGCATGAGCAGTTCTTC. It encodes CASRTLSGHEQFF.

This clone was detected a few times. This chain links TRBV29-1 with TRBJ1-2; D unresolved. CDR3 length: 11 amino acids. V dropped 7 bases and J dropped 5 bases, with 11 bases sitting between them. Germline values: CDR1 SQVTM, CDR2 ANQGSEA. CDR3 amino acids: CSGRWVYGYTF. The DNA of the CDR3 is TGCAGCGGGAGATGGGTTTATGGCTACACCTTC.

This chain links TRBV7-9 with TRBJ1-6; D not certain. There are 14 residues in the CDR3. V was shortened by 5 bases and J by 7 bases, with 12 bases between the two germline ends. Germline values: CDR1 SEHNR, CDR2 FQNEAQ (reference sequence). This CDR3 reads CASSLTNKNSPLHF. The CDR3 DNA sequence: TGTGCCAGCAGCCTAACTAACAAGAATTCACCCCTCCACTTT.